The source of this T cell receptor beta chain is a study of blood T cell repertoires in COVID-19. Study context: COVID-19 samples collected from the United States, Italy and Spain covered acute and convalescent phases. The cDNA or gDNA used as material had been derived from T cells, B-cell-depleted T cells, or PBMCs.

Patients in Seattle were enrolled during active infection, then followed longitudinally. V lost 1 base and J lost 1, with 10 bases in between. Per germline, CDR1 SEHNR and CDR2 FQNEAQ (reference sequence). CDR3 length: 15 amino acids. Under the authors' procedure: Estimated nucleated cell counts came from reference gene primer amplification. The assay was immunoSEQ multiplex PCR, and TCRdb's table has in-frame clones only and misses some. The V and J calls and clone size were taken over from that table, and D and trimming were inferred from the DNA. Seen here are around 210,000 clones, around 81% observed once, and the top ten hold around 0.93%.

J is TRBJ1-1 and V is TRBV7-9; D gene unclear. The sequence was collected from a man in his 60s with COVID-19, enrolled during active disease. Sequenced material: peripheral blood. The CDR3 region has the DNA TGTGCCAGCAGCTTAGAGCGTGTACGGAACACTGAAGCTTTCTTT. This sequence encodes CASSLERVRNTEAFF. Drawing the rest from reference TRBV7-9 and TRBJ1-1, the complete variable domain is DTGVSQNPRHKITKRGQNVTFRCDPISEHNRLYWYRQTLGQGPEFLTYFQNEAQLEKSRLLSDRFSAERPKGSFSTLEIQRTEQGDSAMYLCASSLERVRNTEAFFGQGTRLTVV.